One T cell receptor beta chain is described in this entry. The CDR3 contains 13 residues. The germline CDR1 and CDR2 sequences are SGDLS and YYNGEE. J was trimmed by 5 bases and V by 2 bases; bases with no gene match: 3. The data derive from a study of blood T cell repertoires in COVID-19. Sequencing used immunoSEQ multiplex PCR; TCRdb keeps in-frame clones, though not all of them. Counted here are under 250,000 clones, more than 70% occurring once; the ten biggest clones make up under 8%. Followed longitudinally, the Seattle patients had been enrolled during active infection. Sequencing was carried out using peripheral blood. J is TRBJ1-1 and V is TRBV9; 7 positions match TRBD1. The source is a woman aged 25 to 39 with COVID-19, enrolled during active disease. Here the CDR3 reads CASSVTGVTEAFF. The CDR3 coding sequence is TGTGCCAGCAGCGTTACAGGGGTTACTGAAGCTTTCTTT.